These T cell receptor beta chains were read from a single sample in a study of cytomegalovirus exposure and HLA in healthy donors. Assay used: immunoSEQ multiplex PCR; TCRdb lists only in-frame clones, some missing. The repertoire holds some 160,000 clones, with 65% to 85% as singletons. Material for sequencing was PBMCs. Receptor source: a man between 45 and 60 years old in good health and CMV-seropositive. The CDR3 runs from the conserved cysteine through the conserved F or W. The order of the fields is J gene, D gene, clone size, V gene, CDR3 DNA, CDR3 protein. The D gene is left open where the match is weak. Size is stated for part of the rows, as once, few or many counts, or as a class when the clone is expanded.

>TRBJ2-7|.|.|TRBV5-8
TGTGCCACCCCGAGACTGGCTGACAGCTACGAGCAGTACTTC
CATPRLADSYEQYF
>TRBJ1-2|TRBD1|.|TRBV5-1
TGCGCCAGCAGCCCAGGACAGGGAGGATCTAACTATGGCTACACCTTC
CASSPGQGGSNYGYTF
>TRBJ2-7|.|.|TRBV6-5
TGTGCCAGCAGTTCCCCCACGGGATCCGAGCAGTACTTC
CASSSPTGSEQYF
>TRBJ2-7|.|.|TRBV18
TGTGCCAGCTCACCGGGTGGCGGCACCTACGAGCAGTACTTC
CASSPGGGTYEQYF
>TRBJ2-4|.|.|TRBV2
TGTGCCAGCATACTAATGGGAAGGGGAACCATTCAGTACTTC
CASILMGRGTIQYF
>TRBJ1-2|.|.|TRBV18
TGTGCCAGCTCAGGTCGACAGGTGTCAGATGGCTACACCTTC
CASSGRQVSDGYTF
>TRBJ2-7|.|.|TRBV20-1
TGCAGTGCTAGACTAGTTTACGAGCAGTACTTC
CSARLVYEQYF
>TRBJ2-1|TRBD1|few|TRBV25-1
TGTGCCAGCAGTGACCCGGGACAGGGTTCCAATGAGCAGTTCTTC
CASSDPGQGSNEQFF
>TRBJ1-1|.|few|TRBV5-1
TGCGCCAGCAGCTCCACGGGTAACACTGAAGCTTTCTTT
CASSSTGNTEAFF
>TRBJ1-2|TRBD1|.|TRBV28
TGTGCCAGCAGTTCGGGACAGGGAATAGAAGACTATGGCTACACCTTC
CASSSGQGIEDYGYTF
>TRBJ1-6|TRBD1|few|TRBV11-2
TGTGCCAGCAGCCCTAGTACAGGGGCGAATTCACCCCTCCACTTT
CASSPSTGANSPLHF
>TRBJ1-1|TRBD1|once|TRBV5-4
TGTGCCAGCAGCGACAGGGGGCGGGATACTGAAGCTTTCTTT
CASSDRGRDTEAFF
>TRBJ2-2|.|.|TRBV7-3
TGTGCCAGCAGTCCCCAGGGGTTCACCGGGGAGCTGTTTTTT
CASSPQGFTGELFF
>TRBJ2-5|.|.|TRBV23-1
TGCGCCAGCAGTCAAGGTCAGGCCATCCGGGAGACCCAGTACTTC
CASSQGQAIRETQYF
>TRBJ2-4|TRBD2|.|TRBV7-2
TGTGCCAGCAGCTTAGAGGTAGCGGGGCTAGCCAAAAACATTCAGTACTTC
CASSLEVAGLAKNIQYF
>TRBJ1-5|.|.|TRBV7-2
TGTGCCAGCAGCCCTGGACTTAGAAACAATCAGCCCCAGCATTTT
CASSPGLRNNQPQHF
>TRBJ2-7|TRBD1|.|TRBV2
TGTGCCAGCAGTGCGGGCAGGGGGTCCGAGCAGTACTTC
CASSAGRGSEQYF
>TRBJ2-7|TRBD2|.|TRBV19
TGTGCCAGTAGTATCGACAGACTAGCGGGAATGGGTGAGCAGTACTTC
CASSIDRLAGMGEQYF
>TRBJ2-1|TRBD2|once|TRBV5-1
TGCGCCAGCAGCTTGGGGCGGGGAGGGAACAATGAGCAGTTCTTC
CASSLGRGGNNEQFF
>TRBJ2-1|TRBD2|.|TRBV4-1
TGCGCCAGCAGCTACTCCGGGACTAGCGGGACGTCGACGTTCTTC
CASSYSGTSGTSTFF
>TRBJ1-4|.|.|TRBV4-1
TGCGCCAGCAGCCATATCTTCAATGAAAAACTGTTTTTT
CASSHIFNEKLFF
>TRBJ2-7|.|.|TRBV5-4
TGTGCCAGCAGCTTGCGTCAGGGGTACGAGCAGTACTTC
CASSLRQGYEQYF
>TRBJ2-2|TRBD2|.|TRBV7-9
TGTGCCAGCAGCTTCTCTCAGGGACTAAACACCGGGGAGCTGTTTTTT
CASSFSQGLNTGELFF
>TRBJ1-6|TRBD1|.|TRBV6-5
TGTGCCAGCAACCAAGGACAGGGTAGTTCACCCCTCCACTTT
CASNQGQGSSPLHF
>TRBJ1-5|.|.|TRBV2
TGTGCCAGCAGTGGGACAGACCTAGGGCCCCAGCATTTT
CASSGTDLGPQHF
>TRBJ2-1|TRBD2|.|TRBV7-2
TGTGCCAGCAGCTTGCTACAGCGGGAGCGAAATGAGCAGTTCTTC
CASSLLQRERNEQFF
>TRBJ2-3|.|.|TRBV5-4
TGTGCCAGCAGTAGATCCGGGACTGCGACCACAGATACGCAGTATTTT
CASSRSGTATTDTQYF
>TRBJ1-3|TRBD1|.|TRBV11-2
TGTGCCAGCAGTACAGGGGTGTTAGGAAACACCATATATTTT
CASSTGVLGNTIYF
>TRBJ1-5|TRBD1|.|TRBV18
TGTGCCAGCTCCTCCGGGACAGGTAAACAGCCCCAGCATTTT
CASSSGTGKQPQHF
>TRBJ1-5|.|.|TRBV25-1
TGTGCCAGCAGTGAACCAGGATTCAATCAGCCCCAGCATTTT
CASSEPGFNQPQHF
>TRBJ1-2|TRBD1|.|TRBV5-1
TGCGCCAGCAGCACAGGACAGGGGGATGGCTACACCTTC
CASSTGQGDGYTF
>TRBJ1-1|TRBD1|few|TRBV30
TGTGCCTGGGGGACAGAATCAGGTACTGAAGCTTTCTTT
CAWGTESGTEAFF
>TRBJ2-1|.|.|TRBV27
TGTGCCAGCAGTTTAGGACTAAACAATGAGCAGTTCTTC
CASSLGLNNEQFF
>TRBJ1-1|.|.|TRBV9
TGTGCCAGCAGCGTAAGCCAACTAAACACTGAAGCTTTCTTT
CASSVSQLNTEAFF
>TRBJ1-6|.|few|TRBV25-1
TGTGCCAGCAGTGAATACAGGGATTATAATTCACCCCTCCACTTT
CASSEYRDYNSPLHF
>TRBJ2-2|.|.|TRBV28
TGTGCCAGCAGAATCGGCACCGGGGAGCTGTTTTTT
CASRIGTGELFF
>TRBJ2-3|.|.|TRBV5-1
TGCGCCAGCAGCTCCGGAGCTAGCACAGATACGCAGTATTTT
CASSSGASTDTQYF
>TRBJ2-1|.|few|TRBV6-5
TGTGCCAGCAGCCAATCTACAGGGCACCCGTTCTTC
CASSQSTGHPFF
>TRBJ2-5|TRBD1|.|TRBV4-1
TGCGCCAGCAGCCAAGATAGGGACAGGGGGCCGCAAGAGACCCAGTACTTC
CASSQDRDRGPQETQYF
>TRBJ2-3|TRBD2|.|TRBV6-5
TGTGCCAGCAGTTACCAGGGAGCGGGGGGCACAGATACGCAGTATTTT
CASSYQGAGGTDTQYF
>TRBJ2-1|TRBD2|.|TRBV19
TGTGCCAGTAGTATAGATTCGGGACTAGCACTCTGGCCAGAGAATGAGCAGTTCTTC
CASSIDSGLALWPENEQFF
>TRBJ2-1|TRBD1|once|TRBV30
TGTGCCTGGAGACGGTCACAGGGGGCTGAGCAGTTCTTC
CAWRRSQGAEQFF
>TRBJ2-4|.|.|TRBV6-1
TGTGCCAGCAGCGCCACCCCCTCCCGACGGGACATTCAGTACTTC
CASSATPSRRDIQYF
>TRBJ1-1|TRBD1|few|TRBV4-1
TGCGCCAGCAGCCCCCCCGGGACAGGGGTGACTTTCTTT
CASSPPGTGVTFF
>TRBJ2-6|.|few|TRBV11-2
TGTGCCAGCAGCCCTACCTCTACTGGGGCCAACGTCCTGACTTTC
CASSPTSTGANVLTF
>TRBJ1-4|.|.|TRBV29-1
TGCAGCGTTGACGCGGGGGAAAAACTGTTTTTT
CSVDAGEKLFF
>TRBJ2-7|TRBD2|few|TRBV2
TGTGCCAGCAGTCGACCGAGGGGAGCTAGCGGTCAGCCCTCCCGCTACGAGCAGTACTTC
CASSRPRGASGQPSRYEQYF
>TRBJ1-3|.|.|TRBV4-3
TGCGCCAGCAGCCGCGGGTCTGGAAACACCATATATTTT
CASSRGSGNTIYF
>TRBJ1-1|.|few|TRBV5-5
TGTGCCAGCAGCCTACGGGGATCGGGTAACACTGAAGCTTTCTTT
CASSLRGSGNTEAFF
>TRBJ2-7|.|.|TRBV29-1
TGCAGCGTTGAATATAACTACGAGCAGTACTTC
CSVEYNYEQYF
>TRBJ2-5|TRBD2|.|TRBV6-5
TGTGCCAGCAGCCTCCTCGGGGGGAAGCGGGGGACCCAGTACTTC
CASSLLGGKRGTQYF
>TRBJ2-1|TRBD2|.|TRBV7-7
TGTGCTAGCAGCTCGGGACTAGCCCGTGAGCAGTTCTTC
CASSSGLAREQFF
>TRBJ2-5|.|.|TRBV5-1
TGCGCCAGCAGCTTGGGAGGGTACCAAGAGACCCAGTACTTC
CASSLGGYQETQYF
>TRBJ1-2|.|.|TRBV6-5
TGTGCCAGCAGTCCTAGCTCCCTCTCCTATGGCTACACCTTC
CASSPSSLSYGYTF
>TRBJ2-5|TRBD1|once|TRBV5-1
TGCGCCAGCAGCCGGGGACAGGGGAAGACCCAGTACTTC
CASSRGQGKTQYF
>TRBJ1-2|TRBD1|.|TRBV5-4
TGTGCCAGCAGCTTAGCAGGGGGCTATGGCTACACCTTC
CASSLAGGYGYTF
>TRBJ2-1|TRBD1|once|TRBV28
TGTGCCAGCAGTCCCGGGACAGGGGAACGTGAGCAGTTCTTC
CASSPGTGEREQFF